This T cell receptor (beta chain) was recovered during a study of cytomegalovirus exposure and HLA in healthy donors. CDR1 ENHRY and CDR2 SYGVKD come from the germline V gene. V lost 3 bases, J lost 8 bases, and 14 bases lay in between. CDR3 size: 14 residues. PCR amplification relied on 60 Vbeta primers (plus 13 Jbeta primers). This table comes from immunoSEQ multiplex PCR, and its TCRdb copy is limited to in-frame clones, with some not included. Its table records more than 100,000 clones. V usage is TRBV10-3 and J usage is TRBJ2-1; the D gene is possibly TRBD2 (6 bases). Sequencing was performed on PBMCs. This receptor was obtained from a man younger than 35 in good health and CMV-seronegative. DNA of the CDR3: TGTGCCATCAGTGAAAGCGGGCAGGGATATGAGCAGTTCTTC. Protein product: CAISESGQGYEQFF.